These 22 T cell receptor beta chains share one sample of origin, sequenced in a study of vaccination and CD4 T cells after COVID-19. Sequencing of cultured CD4+ T cell DNA used the Oncomine TCR Beta short-read assay. One entry per CDR3 protein, called by TCRdb with MiXCR from the PCR reads. The data contain more than 20,000 distinct CDR3 sequences, about 39% of them singletons. Treatment here: approximately 9-day PBMC culture with coronavirus spike peptide pools or control peptides (ViraFEST assay). Their antigens remain unidentified. The sample in question was CD4+ T cells from blood, cultured in vitro, obtained before SARS-CoV-2 vaccination. Receptor source: a human donor who had recovered from COVID-19.

The chain combines TRBV6-2 or TRBV6-3 with TRBJ2-4; 8 bases are shared with TRBD1. The V segment lost 2 bases and the J segment 7 bases; nucleotides outside the gene matches: 4. Germline assignment: CDR1 MNHEY and CDR2 SVGEGT. CDR3 length: 14 residues. CDR3 loop: CASSYGDRTNIQYF. CDR3 nucleotide sequence: TGTGCCAGCAGTTACGGGGACAGGACTAACATTCAGTACTTC.

The chain combines TRBV19 with TRBJ2-3; 12 bases line up with TRBD2. The CDR3 covers 21 residues. In germline, CDR1 is LNHDA, CDR2 SQIVND (reference sequence). The ends lost 2 bases at V and 6 bases at J; junction bases unmatched: 21. The CDR3 region is CASSIPRGGKTSGSSIDTQYF. In DNA, the CDR3 is TGTGCCAGTAGTATACCGAGGGGGGGAAAGACTAGCGGGAGTTCGATCGATACGCAGTATTTT.

Notes on this clonotype: The conserved closing phenylalanine or tryptophan is absent in this CDR3, likely reflecting a read error. The chain uses TRBV7-9 and TRBJ1-1; D gene unclear. Germline V lookup: CDR1 SEHNR, CDR2 FQNEAQ (reference sequence). V gave up 1 base and J gave up 2 bases, with 5 bases separating them. This CDR3 comprises 13 residues. For the CDR3, the DNA is TGTGCCAGCAGCTTAGGCCATAACACTGAAGCTTTCTCT. This translates into CASSLGHNTEAFS.

This clonotype was seen a handful of times. This chain joins TRBV2 and TRBJ1-5; D is uncertain. Germline V gene sequence: CDR1 SNHLY, CDR2 FYNNEI. This CDR3 is 13 amino acids long. V lost 3 bases to trimming and J lost 7 bases, with 10 bases between them. The CDR3 coding sequence is TGTGCCAGCAGTGAGGGCTTTGAACAGCCCCAGCATTTT. Translating it yields CASSEGFEQPQHF.

V usage is TRBV7-3 and J usage is TRBJ1-1; 7 bases are shared with TRBD1. This CDR3 has 18 residues. With 1 base clipped from V and 1 base from J, the junction kept 12 bases outside the gene matches. Germline lookup yields CDR1 SGHTA and CDR2 FQGTGA. The CDR3 sequence: CASSLIAPQGLGNTEAFF. Here the CDR3 DNA reads TGTGCCAGCAGCTTAATAGCCCCACAGGGGCTGGGGAACACTGAAGCTTTCTTT.

This chain uses TRBV19 with TRBJ1-5; weak D call: TRBD1 (6 bases). The germline V gene encodes CDR1 LNHDA and CDR2 SQIVND (reference sequence). The CDR3 spans 15 residues. Trimming shortened V by 4 bases and J by 4 bases, and 14 bases separated the two germline ends. DNA of the CDR3: TGTGCCAGTAGTAAGTCGGACAGACCTAATCAGCCCCAGCATTTT. The encoded protein is CASSKSDRPNQPQHF.

This clonotype was recorded only once. The J gene is TRBJ1-3, the V gene TRBV30; D gene uncertain. Trimming removed 3 bases at V and 9 bases at J, with 9 bases between. The CDR3 length is 11 residues. From germline, CDR1 is GTSNPN and CDR2 SVGIG (reference sequence). CDR3 in amino acids: CAWSPMSTIYF. CDR3 in DNA: TGTGCCTGGAGCCCCATGAGCACCATATATTTT.

The chain is built from TRBV20-1 and TRBJ2-1; 7 bases match TRBD2. The CDR3 runs 17 residues. Germline V gene lookup returns CDR1 DFQATT and CDR2 SNEGSKA (reference sequence). V was pared by 1 base and J by 0 bases, with 9 bases of the junction left unmatched. The CDR3 region is CSARGGGGGTSYNEQFF. The CDR3 DNA reads TGCAGTGCTAGAGGGGGTGGGGGGGGGACCTCCTACAATGAGCAGTTCTTC.

J is TRBJ2-7 and V is TRBV28; 11 bases are a match to TRBD2. This CDR3 has 14 amino acids. V lost 6 bases, J lost 3 bases, and 4 bases stayed unmatched. Germline-derived CDR1 and CDR2 are MDHEN and SYDVKM. The CDR3 loop is CASRLTSGSYEQYF. DNA of the CDR3: TGTGCCAGCAGACTTACTAGCGGGAGCTACGAGCAGTACTTC.

This clonotype was observed a handful of times. This sequence joins TRBV20-1 and TRBJ1-2; 7 nucleotides agree with TRBD1. Germline CDR1 DFQATT, CDR2 SNEGSKA (reference sequence). V was clipped by 6 bases and J by 2 bases; unmatched bases: 12. The CDR3 is 15 amino acids. The CDR3 region has the DNA TGCAGTGCCACAACCGGGACAGACAAAAACTATGGCTACACCTTC. It specifies CSATTGTDKNYGYTF.

The rearrangement links TRBV4-1 to TRBJ1-1; D remains unclear. Trimming stripped 5 bases from V and 4 bases from J, with 14 bases between. The germline CDR1 and CDR2 sequences are MGHRA and YSYEKL. The CDR3 totals 14 residues. The CDR3 DNA reads as TGCGCCAGCAGCGGAAGGACCGAAGCCACTGAAGCTTTCTTT. It is translated as CASSGRTEATEAFF.

This chain links TRBV7-9 with TRBJ2-6; unclear D gene. Trimming took 6 bases from V and 3 from J, leaving 18 bases between them. CDR3 length equals 17 residues. Germline-derived CDR1 and CDR2 are SEHNR and FQNEAQ (reference sequence). As DNA, the CDR3 is TGTGCCAGCAGTCAAGGCCCCCCCTTTGGTGGGGCCAACGTCCTGACTTTC. It codes for CASSQGPPFGGANVLTF.

This clonotype was found a few times. CDR3 bases: TGTGCCAGCAGCTCATACACTGAAGCTTTCTTT. Protein sequence: CASSSYTEAFF. V is TRBV7-8 and J is TRBJ1-1; no clear D. V was pared by 4 bases and J by 3 bases, with 3 bases between. The length of the CDR3 is 11 residues. Germline loops: CDR1 SGHVS, CDR2 FQNEAQ.

This clonotype was detected only a few times. The rearrangement joins TRBV19 to TRBJ2-2; unclear D gene. The CDR3 totals 13 residues. V lost 4 bases and J 3 bases, leaving 6 bases between the germline ends. Germline V lookup: CDR1 LNHDA, CDR2 SQIVND (reference sequence). DNA for the CDR3: TGTGCCAGTAGTAGAGAGTACACCGGGGAGCTGTTTTTT. As protein: CASSREYTGELFF.

The V gene is TRBV20-1, the J gene TRBJ2-7; TRBD1 agrees at 9 bases. Per germline, CDR1 DFQATT and CDR2 SNEGSKA (reference sequence). The CDR3 is 17 amino acids. V was clipped by 0 bases and J by 3 bases; unmatched bases: 12. CDR3: CSARDLSGTGTYYEQYF. CDR3 coding DNA: TGCAGTGCTAGAGATCTTTCCGGGACAGGGACTTACTACGAGCAGTACTTC.

The rearrangement links TRBV20-1 to TRBJ2-3, with 13 positions matching TRBD2. J lost 0 bases, V lost 5 bases, and 5 bases had no gene match. Germline V gene sequence: CDR1 DFQATT, CDR2 SNEGSKA (reference sequence). The CDR3 runs to 16 residues. CDR3 nucleotide sequence: TGCAGTGCTCACGGGACTAGCGGGATGAGCACAGATACGCAGTATTTT. This codes for CSAHGTSGMSTDTQYF.

This chain connects TRBV7-8 to TRBJ2-1; TRBD1 is a possible D gene (5 bases). V dropped 5 bases and J dropped 3 bases, with 8 bases sitting between them. CDR3 length: 13 residues. The germline V gene has CDR1 SGHVS and CDR2 FQNEAQ. The CDR3 is CASSPTVYNEQFF. For the CDR3, the DNA is TGTGCCAGCAGCCCGACAGTCTACAATGAGCAGTTCTTC.

In this sample, this clonotype turned up a few times. The chain recombines TRBV24-1 with TRBJ2-5, with D perhaps assigned TRBD1 or TRBD2 (5 bases each). Trimming removed 5 bases from V and 5 bases from J, with 17 bases in between. This CDR3 spans 15 amino acids. Per germline, CDR1 KGHDR and CDR2 SFDVKD. Here the CDR3 reads CATSAAGSLGETQYF. The CDR3 DNA is TGTGCCACCAGTGCCGCAGGGAGTTTGGGCGAGACCCAGTACTTC.

The chain uses TRBV6-1 and TRBJ2-3; D remains unclear. Looked up from germline, CDR1 is MNHNS and CDR2 is SASEGT. The V end lost 10 bases, the J end lost 5 bases, and 19 bases lay between the germline ends. There are 14 residues in the CDR3. CDR3 residues: CAISPGPGRDTQYF. CDR3 bases: TGTGCCATCAGCCCGGGCCCGGGCAGAGATACGCAGTATTTT.

This chain joins TRBV12-3 or TRBV12-4 and TRBJ1-6; no clear D. Trimming cost V 6 bases and J 2 bases, with 11 bases left between them. The CDR3 is 15 amino acids. The CDR3 nucleotides are TGTGCCAGCAGGGGAGACGGACCCTATAATTCACCCCTCCACTTT. This translates into CASRGDGPYNSPLHF.

This clonotype has a handful of counts. The rearrangement uses TRBV27 and TRBJ1-5, with a tentative D call TRBD1 (5 bases). The V end lost 6 bases, the J end lost 5 bases, and 17 bases lay between the germline ends. CDR1 is MNHEY, CDR2 SMNVEV, per germline (reference sequence). The CDR3 sequence is 15 residues long. For the CDR3, the DNA is TGTGCCAGCAGCCTAACCGGGACGGCTTATCAGCCCCAGCATTTT. Its translation: CASSLTGTAYQPQHF.

CDR3 residues: CASSARDRGNYGYTF. The DNA of the CDR3 is TGTGCCAGCAGCGCCCGGGACAGGGGGAACTATGGCTACACCTTC. V gene TRBV12-3 or TRBV12-4 combines with J gene TRBJ1-2; 11 positions agree with TRBD1. This CDR3 region has 15 residues. V trimming: 6 bases; J trimming: 2 bases; junction bases outside the gene matches: 5.